The 4 T cell receptor beta chains below were found in one sample sequenced in a study of identical twins. TCRdb fed the 5' RACE reads into MiXCR, producing one record per CDR3 protein. The data show 700,000 to 950,000 distinct CDR3 sequences, with 10% to 15% seen just once and 1.5% to 2% held by the top ten. These same data were also listed under a study on yellow fever vaccine responses in identical twins.

Material for sequencing was PBMCs. The origin of the receptors is a young woman in good health.

This clonotype came up many times. The chain has TRBV7-9 and TRBJ2-3, with 9 bases lining up with TRBD2. Trimming removed 6 bases from V and 0 bases from J; junction bases left unmatched: 10. The CDR3 runs to 17 residues. Germline V lookup: CDR1 SEHNR, CDR2 FQNEAQ (reference sequence). This chain's CDR3 is CASSLTAGGASTDTQYF. DNA of the CDR3: TGTGCCAGCAGTTTAACGGCGGGAGGGGCTAGCACAGATACGCAGTATTTT.

The sample holds a few counts of this clonotype. This sequence joins TRBV18 and TRBJ1-1; D possibly corresponds to TRBD1 (6 bases). This CDR3 has 15 amino acids. CDR1 is KGHSH, CDR2 LQKENI, per germline. The V and J ends lost 0 bases and 3 bases respectively, with 11 bases between them. The CDR3 is CASSPPGGRDTEAFF. The DNA for the CDR3 is TGTGCCAGCTCACCACCGGGGGGCCGGGACACTGAAGCTTTCTTT.

The rearrangement links TRBV2 to TRBJ2-2; 7 positions agree with TRBD1. Germline assignment: CDR1 SNHLY and CDR2 FYNNEI. There are 15 residues in the CDR3. J gave up 5 bases and V 2 bases, and 5 bases lay outside the gene matches. CDR3: CASSEWDRQTGELFF. CDR3 DNA: TGTGCCAGCAGTGAATGGGACAGACAAACCGGGGAGCTGTTTTTT.

This clonotype showed up many times. The genes are TRBV7-9 and TRBJ2-7, with TRBD1 as a possible D gene (7 bases). The CDR3 has 13 residues. V shed 5 bases and J shed 2 bases, with 10 bases lying between them. In germline, CDR1 is SEHNR, CDR2 FQNEAQ (reference sequence). The CDR3 DNA follows: TGTGCCAGCAGCCCCAGGGGGGCCTACGAGCAGTACTTC. It codes for CASSPRGAYEQYF.